The 18 T cell receptor beta chains below come from one sample, sequenced in a study of blood T cell repertoires in COVID-19 (dated by TCRdb to about 2020). Library method: the immunoSEQ multiplex PCR assay. TCRdb limited this immuneACCESS table to in-frame rearrangements with V and J called. A share of clones is missing; checked studies link under half to unresolved V genes, and the rest is unexplained. This sample lists around 97,000 clones; 84% were detected once. 10% to 15% of the sample comes from the top ten. Material for sequencing was peripheral blood. The receptor source for this set is a human donor in a cohort sampled during active or convalescent COVID-19.

The chain combines TRBV30 with TRBJ1-1; 12 nucleotides line up with TRBD1. Germline V CDR1 and CDR2: GTSNPN, SVGIG (reference sequence). J gave up 11 bases and V 2 bases, and 12 bases lay outside the gene matches. This CDR3 spans 15 amino acids. CDR3 nucleotide sequence: TGTGCCTGGAGTAAATCCAAGGGACAGGGGGCCAGGGCTTTCTTT. Its protein is CAWSKSKGQGARAFF.

CDR3 sequence (DNA): TGTGCCAGCAGCGGACTAGCGGGGGGGTCCCTTGGCACAGATACGCAGTATTTT. It yields the protein CASSGLAGGSLGTDTQYF. The chain joins TRBV9 to TRBJ2-3; 14 bases line up with TRBD2. Germline assignment: CDR1 SGDLS and CDR2 YYNGEE. CDR3 length: 18 residues. J was trimmed by 1 base and V by 3 bases; bases with no gene match: 7.

The chain has TRBV9 and TRBJ1-6, with TRBD1 as a possible D gene (6 bases). This CDR3 region has 16 residues. Looked up from germline, CDR1 is SGDLS and CDR2 is YYNGEE. V dropped 0 bases and J dropped 13 bases, with 20 bases sitting between them. The CDR3 nucleotides are TGTGCCAGCAGCGTAGACCCAGGGTCAGGGGCCAGTCCCCTCCACTTT. This translates into CASSVDPGSGASPLHF.

V is TRBV18 and J is TRBJ2-7; D call uncertain. Trimming removed 4 bases at V and 1 base at J, with 11 bases between. There are 14 residues in the CDR3. Germline values: CDR1 KGHSH, CDR2 LQKENI. The DNA of the CDR3 is TGTGCCAGCTCACGACTTACGCAATCCTACGAGCAGTACTTC. Residues: CASSRLTQSYEQYF.

The rearrangement uses TRBV30 and TRBJ2-1; no clear D gene. CDR1 GTSNPN and CDR2 SVGIG come from the germline V gene (reference sequence). Trimming took off 2 bases at V and 3 bases at J, with 8 bases between the two ends. CDR3 length equals 13 residues. This chain's CDR3 is CAWSLENYNEQFF. The CDR3 nucleotides are TGTGCCTGGAGTCTGGAGAACTACAATGAGCAGTTCTTC.

The CDR3 region is CASSFGQGEKLFF. CDR3 nucleotide sequence: TGCGCCAGCAGCTTTGGACAGGGGGAAAAACTGTTTTTT. This chain joins TRBV5-1 and TRBJ1-4; 9 nucleotides agree with TRBD1. Germline lookup yields CDR1 SGHRS and CDR2 YFSETQ. Losses at the gene ends were 2 bases for V and 8 bases for J; bases not matched to a gene: 1. CDR3 size: 13 residues. The whole variable domain, remainder taken from reference TRBV5-1 and TRBJ1-4, is KAGVTQTPRYLIKTRGQQVTLSCSPISGHRSVSWYQQTPGQGLQFLFEYFSETQRNKGNFPGRFSGRQFSNSRSEMNVSTLELGDSALYLCASSFGQGEKLFFGSGTQLSVL.

A note on this clone: Additional DNA sequences in this sample encode the identical CDR3. This sequence joins TRBV5-4 and TRBJ1-5; no clear D gene. The germline V gene has CDR1 SGHNT and CDR2 YYREEE (reference sequence). V was cut by 0 bases and J by 7 bases, with 5 bases left in between. The CDR3 extends over 12 amino acids. The CDR3 DNA follows: TGTGCCAGCAGCTTGGCCGGGCAGCCCCAGCATTTT. Translated: CASSLAGQPQHF. The full variable domain, its missing parts supplied by reference TRBV5-4 and TRBJ1-5, is ETGVTQSPTHLIKTRGQQVTLRCSSQSGHNTVSWYQQALGQGPQFIFQYYREEENGRGNFPPRFSGLQFPNYSSELNVNALELDDSALYLCASSLAGQPQHFGDGTRLSIL.

The V call is TRBV5-4, the J call TRBJ2-5; 11 nucleotides match TRBD2. After removal of 4 bases from V and 5 bases from J, the junction contained 7 bases not matched to a gene. Looked up from germline, CDR1 is SGHNT and CDR2 is YYREEE (reference sequence). The length of the CDR3 is 15 residues. The CDR3 coding sequence is TGTGCCAGCAGCGAACTAGCGGGGGCCAGGGAGACCCAGTACTTC. It translates to CASSELAGARETQYF.

The chain is built from TRBV18 and TRBJ1-6; possible D gene TRBD1, 5 bases. CDR3 length equals 14 residues. Germline assignment: CDR1 KGHSH and CDR2 LQKENI. Trimming removed 3 bases from V and 5 bases from J, with 8 bases in between. This CDR3 reads CASSPTVDNSPLHF. The CDR3 DNA reads as TGTGCCAGCTCACCGACAGTTGATAATTCACCCCTCCACTTT.

As DNA, the CDR3 is TGTGCCAGCAGTGCCCCCCACTGGGGGCGGTGGGGGATAGGTCAGCCCCAGCATTTT. It codes for CASSAPHWGRWGIGQPQHF. This chain uses TRBV6-4 with TRBJ1-5; a weak D match, TRBD1 (6 bases). The CDR3 runs 19 residues. Per the germline V gene, CDR1 is MRHNA and CDR2 is SNTAGT. V shed 4 bases and J shed 6 bases, with 28 bases lying between them.

This clone was detected only once. V usage is TRBV7-3 and J usage is TRBJ2-2; TRBD2 might be the D (5 bases). The germline CDR1 and CDR2 sequences are SGHTA and FQGTGA. With 5 bases removed from V and 1 base from J, the gap between germline ends came to 5 bases. The CDR3 extends over 13 amino acids. CDR3 coding DNA: TGTGCCAGCAGCCGGGGGAACACCGGGGAGCTGTTTTTT. Translated: CASSRGNTGELFF.

The CDR3 DNA is TGTGCCTGGGTGCGTCCCGCTGGCTACACCTTC. The encoded protein is CAWVRPAGYTF. The chain uses TRBV30 and TRBJ1-2; D is undetermined. This CDR3 has 11 amino acids. Germline CDR1 reads GTSNPN; CDR2 reads SVGIG (reference sequence). Trimming removed 5 bases at V and 7 bases at J, with 11 bases between.

J is TRBJ1-6 and V is TRBV6-5, with D hard to call. The CDR3 has 14 amino acids. The V end was cut by 0 bases, the J end by 6 bases, with 6 bases between. Germline CDR1 is MNHEY and CDR2 is SVGAGI. This chain's CDR3 is CASSYSAVNSPLHF. Written as DNA, the CDR3 is TGTGCCAGCAGTTACTCGGCAGTTAATTCACCCCTCCACTTT.

At least ten counts were recorded for this clone. The CDR3 DNA follows: TGTGCCAGCAGACAGGGTGACACTGAAGCTTTCTTT. Its protein is CASRQGDTEAFF. This rearrangement joins TRBV28 to TRBJ1-1; TRBD1 is a possible D gene (6 bases). Germline V CDR1 and CDR2: MDHEN, SYDVKM. This CDR3 has 12 amino acids. Trimming took 6 bases from V and 3 from J, leaving 8 bases between them.

About this clone itself: The junction does not match germline at one end; this may be a read error. V and J are TRBV28 and TRBJ2-1; D is undetermined. CDR3 size: 13 residues. Germline V lookup: CDR1 MDHEN, CDR2 SYDVKM. The CDR3 is CASSNRGYDEQFF. The DNA for the CDR3 is TGTGCCAGCAGTAACCGAGGCTACGATGAGCAGTTCTTC.

This clone was counted a few times. The chain couples TRBV19 to TRBJ1-1, with D maybe TRBD1 (6 bases). Trimming removed 7 bases from V and 0 bases from J, with 18 bases in between. This CDR3 spans 16 amino acids. CDR1 and CDR2 (germline): LNHDA, SQIVND (reference sequence). CDR3 sequence reads: CASKWGWDTVNTEAFF. DNA for the CDR3: TGTGCCAGTAAGTGGGGTTGGGACACGGTGAACACTGAAGCTTTCTTT.

CDR3: CASSYSAGSDTQYF. As DNA, the CDR3 is TGTGCCAGCAGTTACTCGGCAGGGTCGGATACGCAGTATTTT. The J gene is TRBJ2-3, the V gene TRBV6-2 or TRBV6-3; maybe TRBD1 (5 bases). Germline V gene sequence: CDR1 MNHEY, CDR2 SVGEGT. The ends were cut back, 0 bases at V and 6 bases at J, with 10 bases in the middle. The CDR3 extends over 14 amino acids.

The chain couples TRBV5-1 to TRBJ2-3; tentatively, D is TRBD2 (5 bases). CDR1 and CDR2 (germline): SGHRS, YFSETQ. The CDR3 has 16 amino acids. V was trimmed by 0 bases and J by 0 bases, leaving 11 bases between them. The CDR3 nucleotides read TGCGCCAGCAGCTTGGCGAGGGAGTCAAGCACAGATACGCAGTATTTT. Protein sequence: CASSLARESSTDTQYF.